A selection of T cell receptor beta chains follows, all from one sample in a study of CD8 T cells in Susac syndrome. TCRdb processed the immunoSEQ multiplex PCR reads anew with MiXCR; each CDR3 protein has one entry. The data hold 200,000 to 300,000 distinct CDR3 sequences, with about 96% observed a single time. Sequencing was performed on CD4+ T cells from PBMCs. These receptors all stem from a human donor with Susac syndrome. CDR3s include the opening cysteine and the closing phenylalanine or tryptophan. The D gene is left open where the match is weak.

TRBV12-3/TRBV12-4	NA	TRBJ2-5	CASRASVETQYF	TGTGCCAGCAGAGCCTCGGTTGAGACCCAGTACTTC
TRBV7-3	NA	TRBJ1-1	CASSYRVPRQLTEAFF	TGTGCCAGCAGCTACCGAGTCCCGAGGCAGCTAACTGAAGCTTTCTTT
TRBV11-2	NA	TRBJ2-7	CASSLIRGSSYEQYF	TGTGCCAGCAGCTTAATCAGGGGAAGCTCCTACGAGCAGTACTTC
TRBV2	NA	TRBJ1-2	CASILSSDSGYTF	TGTGCCAGCATACTGTCCTCGGACAGTGGCTACACCTTC
TRBV18	TRBD1	TRBJ2-1	CASSPRSDRNEQFF	TGTGCCAGCTCACCACGATCGGACAGGAATGAGCAGTTCTTC
TRBV28	NA	TRBJ1-2	CASSLWPENGYTF	TGTGCCAGCAGTTTATGGCCGGAGAATGGCTACACCTTC
TRBV3-1	NA	TRBJ2-7	CASSQSRRRAIEQYF	TGTGCCAGCAGCCAAAGTCGTCGCAGGGCAATCGAGCAGTACTTC
TRBV3-1	NA	TRBJ2-3	CASSQAPGLASTDTQYF	TGTGCCAGCAGCCAAGCCCCCGGACTGGCTAGCACAGATACGCAGTATTTT
TRBV12-3/TRBV12-4	NA	TRBJ2-5	CASSLQTRQQETQYF	TGTGCCAGCAGTTTACAGACACGACAACAAGAGACCCAGTACTTC
TRBV5-6	TRBD1	TRBJ2-7	CASSLLQGGSSEQYF	TGTGCCAGCAGCTTGTTACAGGGGGGATCGTCCGAGCAGTACTTC
TRBV9	TRBD2	TRBJ2-7	CASSVGDWTSGGHYEQYF	TGTGCCAGCAGCGTAGGAGACTGGACTAGCGGGGGCCACTACGAGCAGTACTTC
TRBV9	NA	TRBJ2-1	CASSVDAGWAVSEQFF	TGTGCCAGCAGCGTAGACGCCGGGTGGGCCGTCAGTGAGCAGTTCTTC
TRBV29-1	NA	TRBJ1-1	CSVGAGTNTEAFF	TGCAGCGTTGGGGCAGGAACAAACACTGAAGCTTTCTTT
TRBV6-2/TRBV6-3	NA	TRBJ2-1	CASSYSPPRGIYNEQFF	TGTGCCAGCAGTTACTCCCCCCCGAGGGGGATATACAATGAGCAGTTCTTC
TRBV28	NA	TRBJ2-7	CASKESTREQYF	TGTGCCAGCAAGGAGAGTACGCGGGAGCAGTACTTC
TRBV20-1	NA	TRBJ2-5	CSAPDYQQETQYF	TGCAGTGCACCGGACTACCAACAAGAGACCCAGTACTTC
TRBV9	NA	TRBJ1-2	CASSVAAAYYGYTF	TGTGCCAGCAGCGTAGCGGCAGCCTACTATGGCTACACCTTC
TRBV20-1	NA	TRBJ2-7	CSASGQTSSYEQYF	TGCAGTGCTAGTGGGCAGACCTCAAGCTACGAGCAGTACTTC
TRBV2	NA	TRBJ1-5	CASSESNEDQPQHF	TGTGCCAGCAGTGAATCCAACGAGGATCAACCCCAGCATTTT
TRBV4-1	TRBD2	TRBJ2-2	CASSRTRLAGTGELFF	TGCGCCAGCAGCCGAACAAGGCTAGCGGGAACCGGGGAGCTGTTTTTT
TRBV20-1	NA	TRBJ1-1	CSAPTGTTNTEAFF	TGCAGTGCACCCACCGGGACAACGAACACTGAAGCTTTCTTT
TRBV3-1	TRBD2	TRBJ2-1	CASSQDLASGSQFF	TGTGCCAGCAGCCAAGATCTGGCTAGCGGTTCTCAGTTCTTC